This TCR beta chain was identified during a study of blood T cell repertoires in COVID-19. On the study more broadly: From T cells, B-cell-depleted T cells, or PBMCs came the material, which was cDNA or gDNA.

Data came from immunoSEQ multiplex PCR; TCRdb stores just in-frame clones and leaves some out. The sample includes roughly 300,000 clones, approximately 90% of them seen just once. Looked up from germline, CDR1 is MDHEN and CDR2 is SYDVKM. J lost 4 bases, V lost 4 bases, and 5 bases had no gene match. The length of the CDR3 is 15 residues. Source material: PBMCs or T cells enriched from blood (not recorded which). This sequence originates from a woman aged 40 to 50 with acute COVID-19. The chain is built from TRBV28 and TRBJ1-5; 9 nucleotides line up with TRBD1. The DNA for the CDR3 is TGTGCCAGCAGTTCCCGACAGGGGGGGAATCAGCCCCAGCATTTT. It translates to CASSSRQGGNQPQHF.